The present TCR beta chain was sequenced within a study of regulatory T cells in long-lasting Graves disease. Researchers made TCR beta libraries by using iRepertoire HTBI primers and running Arm-PCR on CDR3 regions. TCRdb ran MiXCR on the multiplex PCR reads and lists one entry per CDR3 protein. This sample carries roughly 440,000 distinct CDR3 sequences, about a sixth of them seen once, and the ten largest clones take about 23%. The sample's time point: newly diagnosed GD, antithyroid drugs for less than 3 months. RNA isolated from PBMCs was used to make the TCR library. This clonotype was picked up many times. The same sample was also studied in work on T cells in Graves' hyperthyroidism and ophthalmopathy.

Material: peripheral blood mononuclear cells (PBMCs), obtained at new diagnosis, from a patient treated with antithyroid drugs. This receptor was taken from a woman aged 18-29 years with Graves disease.

The CDR3 reads CASSLRVAGELFF. The CDR3 DNA reads as TGTGCCAGCAGCTTACGAGTCGCCGGGGAGCTGTTTTTT. V gene TRBV11-1 combines with J gene TRBJ2-2, with D hard to call. This CDR3 has 13 amino acids. The ends were cut back, 2 bases at V and 6 bases at J, with 7 bases in the middle. From germline, CDR1 is SGHAT and CDR2 FQDESV (reference sequence). Together with reference TRBV11-1 and TRBJ2-2, the CDR3 gives the full variable domain: EAEVAQSPRYKITEKSQAVAFWCDPISGHATLYWYRQILGQGPELLVQFQDESVVDDSQLPKDRFSAERLKGVDSTLKIQPAELGDSAMYLCASSLRVAGELFFGEGSRLTVL.